The rows below give T cell receptor beta chains drawn from one sample of a study of T cells in tumors and immune-related adverse events. Profiling relied on immunoSEQ multiplex PCR, and the TCRdb table lists in-frame clones only, not all of them. The sample records about 11,000 clones, around 92% being singletons. This sample comprised lymph node tissue, obtained from a patient treated with anti-PD-1 therapy. Receptors were obtained from a female donor with metastatic renal cell carcinoma. The CDR3 runs from the conserved cysteine through the conserved F or W. The order of the fields is J gene, D gene, V gene, CDR3 protein. A D gene is named only where the DNA matches it firmly.

TRBJ2-5 | - | TRBV6-1 | CASSEAWETQYF
TRBJ2-2 | TRBD2 | TRBV11-2 | CASSLEASGGSTGELFF
TRBJ1-6 | - | TRBV10-3 | CAISDPGRGFSYNSPLHF
TRBJ2-7 | - | TRBV15 | CATSRDLDWYEQYF
TRBJ1-2 | TRBD1 | TRBV7-9 | CASSLGVSGGFGYTF
TRBJ1-2 | - | TRBV19 | CASSLTGLSGYTF
TRBJ1-3 | - | TRBV7-2 | CASSLRAVYGNTIYF
TRBJ2-1 | TRBD2 | TRBV25-1 | CASTPPGLAAYNEQFF
TRBJ1-1 | TRBD1 | TRBV19 | CASSPGQGATEAFF
TRBJ2-1 | - | TRBV5-4 | CASSLGGSIYNEQFF
TRBJ1-4 | - | TRBV23-1 | CASSQTRQLATNEKLFF
TRBJ2-5 | - | TRBV28 | CASSQIRGIEETQYF
TRBJ1-4 | TRBD1 | TRBV9 | CASSRRGQGNEKLFF
TRBJ2-7 | - | TRBV5-6 | CASSLDWGNEQYF
TRBJ1-2 | - | TRBV4-3 | CASSHQLTLGQGKNYGYTF
TRBJ2-5 | - | TRBV6-1 | CASSEALRGETQYF
TRBJ2-7 | - | TRBV4-3 | CASSQDPEGGSDEQYF
TRBJ2-7 | - | TRBV15 | CATSRGYEQYF
TRBJ2-3 | - | TRBV7-2 | CASSTMRTSTDTQYF
TRBJ1-1 | - | TRBV5-5 | CASSTGPAYTEAFF
TRBJ1-2 | - | TRBV5-1 | CASSQNHAANYGYTF
TRBJ2-7 | TRBD2 | TRBV5-1 | CASSLSSSGAYEQYF
TRBJ2-7 | - | TRBV28 | CASSFRPREQYF
TRBJ2-1 | TRBD2 | TRBV4-2 | CASSQDAGTSGLNEQFF
TRBJ1-5 | - | TRBV2 | CASSARTATTSQHF
TRBJ1-1 | - | TRBV7-3 | CASSFTGDTEAFF
TRBJ1-1 | TRBD1 | TRBV7-6 | CASSLTGAEAFF
TRBJ2-3 | TRBD1 | TRBV13 | CASNFETGADTQYF
TRBJ1-4 | - | TRBV6-5 | CASSYSGEAGEKLFF
TRBJ2-6 | - | TRBV30 | CAWSGSGANVLTF
TRBJ2-2 | - | TRBV5-1 | CASRPWVGAGELFF
TRBJ2-1 | - | TRBV15 | CATGPGSYNEQFF
TRBJ1-5 | TRBD1 | TRBV18 | CASSPGQGNQPQHF
TRBJ2-7 | - | TRBV7-9 | CASSPGYEQYF
TRBJ2-7 | TRBD1 | TRBV6-5 | CASSFRQGAVYEQYF
TRBJ1-2 | - | TRBV11-2 | CASSSRRQLVVYGYTF
TRBJ2-1 | - | TRBV6-6 | CASAPRYNEQFF
TRBJ1-3 | TRBD1 | TRBV18 | CASSPDGTVTDTIYF
TRBJ2-2 | TRBD2 | TRBV6-1 | CASSDPTSGRALGELFF
TRBJ1-2 | - | TRBV7-6 | CASSLAIGQNYGYTF
TRBJ2-5 | - | TRBV11-2 | CASSLRLGLETQYF
TRBJ2-6 | - | TRBV4-3 | CASSQGQPSGANVLTF
TRBJ2-2 | - | TRBV2 | CASSEMGYTGELFF
TRBJ1-6 | TRBD1 | TRBV10-2 | CASRDRVWSPLHF
TRBJ2-3 | - | TRBV7-2 | CASSRVAFPRTDTQYF
TRBJ2-1 | TRBD2 | TRBV5-1 | CASEAAGVDNEQFF
TRBJ1-1 | - | TRBV5-6 | CASSFGRRVLAFF
TRBJ2-1 | TRBD2 | TRBV5-6 | CASSLAGGLYNEQFF
TRBJ1-1 | - | TRBV7-2 | CASSLGHGNTEAFF
TRBJ1-3 | - | TRBV12-5 | CASGRGGSGNTIYF
TRBJ1-3 | - | TRBV6-1 | CASSVVGNTIYF
TRBJ2-5 | - | TRBV5-1 | CASSLAVGGQETQYF
TRBJ2-7 | TRBD2 | TRBV7-2 | CASSLAQWSGRRLEQYF
TRBJ2-3 | TRBD2 | TRBV4-3 | CASSQDVTSGGAHTQYF
TRBJ2-3 | - | TRBV5-8 | CASSLGPQDTQYF
TRBJ1-2 | - | TRBV9 | CASSVGAAAGYTF
TRBJ2-1 | TRBD2 | TRBV7-6 | CASSPMAGGLYNEQFF